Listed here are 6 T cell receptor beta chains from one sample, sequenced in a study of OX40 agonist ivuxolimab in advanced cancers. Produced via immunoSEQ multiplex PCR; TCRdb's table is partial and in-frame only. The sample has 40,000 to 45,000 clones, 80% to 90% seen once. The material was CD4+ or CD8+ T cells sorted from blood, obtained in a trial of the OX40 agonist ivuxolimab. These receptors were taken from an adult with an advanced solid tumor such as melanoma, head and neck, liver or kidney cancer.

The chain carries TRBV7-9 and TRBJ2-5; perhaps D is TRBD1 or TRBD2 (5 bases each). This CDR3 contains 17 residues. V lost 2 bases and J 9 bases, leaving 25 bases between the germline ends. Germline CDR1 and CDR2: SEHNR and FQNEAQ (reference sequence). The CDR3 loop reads CASSLWGELGTDPSQYF. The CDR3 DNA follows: TGTGCCAGCAGCTTATGGGGCGAATTGGGGACGGACCCCTCCCAGTACTTC. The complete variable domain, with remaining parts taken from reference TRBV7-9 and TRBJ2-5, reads DTGVSQNPRHKITKRGQNVTFRCDPISEHNRLYWYRQTLGQGPEFLTYFQNEAQLEKSRLLSDRFSAERPKGSFSTLEIQRTEQGDSAMYLCASSLWGELGTDPSQYFGPGTRLLVL.

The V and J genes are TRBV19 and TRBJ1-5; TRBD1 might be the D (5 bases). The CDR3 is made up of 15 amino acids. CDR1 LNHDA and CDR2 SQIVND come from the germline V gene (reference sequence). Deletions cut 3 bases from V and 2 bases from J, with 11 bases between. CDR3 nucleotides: TGTGCCAGTAGTATGGGCAGGGACGGCAATCAGCCCCAGCATTTT. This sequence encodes CASSMGRDGNQPQHF.

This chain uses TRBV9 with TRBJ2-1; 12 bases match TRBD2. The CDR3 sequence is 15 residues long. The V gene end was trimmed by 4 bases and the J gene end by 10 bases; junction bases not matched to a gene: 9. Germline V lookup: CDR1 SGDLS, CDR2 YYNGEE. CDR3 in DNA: TGTGCCAGCAGCTGGACTAGCGGGGAAGTAGGGGAGCAGTTCTTC. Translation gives CASSWTSGEVGEQFF.

Written as DNA, the CDR3 is TGCGCCAGCAGCTTGGAGGGCATGGTGGCTAGCGGAGCAAGGGAGACCCAGTACTTC. As protein: CASSLEGMVASGARETQYF. This chain joins TRBV5-1 and TRBJ2-5; 7 bases are a match to TRBD2. The J segment lost 5 bases and the V segment lost 0 bases, leaving 19 bases of the junction unmatched. The CDR3 totals 19 residues. Germline CDR1 is SGHRS and CDR2 is YFSETQ.

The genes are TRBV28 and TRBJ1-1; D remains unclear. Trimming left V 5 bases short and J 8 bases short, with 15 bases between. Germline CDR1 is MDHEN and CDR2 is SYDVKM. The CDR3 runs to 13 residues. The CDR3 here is CASSPHSAGEAFF. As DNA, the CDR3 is TGTGCCAGCAGTCCCCACTCCGCGGGGGAAGCTTTCTTT.

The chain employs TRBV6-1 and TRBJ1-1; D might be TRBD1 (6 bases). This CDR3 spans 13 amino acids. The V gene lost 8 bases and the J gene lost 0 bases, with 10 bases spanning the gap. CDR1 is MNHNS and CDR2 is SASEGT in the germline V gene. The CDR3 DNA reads TGTGCCAGCTTGGACAGATTGAACACTGAAGCTTTCTTT. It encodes CASLDRLNTEAFF.